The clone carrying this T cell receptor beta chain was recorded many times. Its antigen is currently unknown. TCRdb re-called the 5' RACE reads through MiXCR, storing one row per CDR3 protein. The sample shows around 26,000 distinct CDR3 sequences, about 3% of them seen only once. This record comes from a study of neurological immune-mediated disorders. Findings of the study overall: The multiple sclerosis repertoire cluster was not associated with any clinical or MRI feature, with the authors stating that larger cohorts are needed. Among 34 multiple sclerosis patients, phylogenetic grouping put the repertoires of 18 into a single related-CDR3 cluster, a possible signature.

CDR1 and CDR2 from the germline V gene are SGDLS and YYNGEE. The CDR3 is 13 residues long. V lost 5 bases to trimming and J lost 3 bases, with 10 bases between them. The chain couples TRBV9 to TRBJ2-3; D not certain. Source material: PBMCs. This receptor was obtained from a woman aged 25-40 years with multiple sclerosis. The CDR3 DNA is TGTGCCAGCAGATCTGGCCGGACAGATACGCAGTATTTT. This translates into CASRSGRTDTQYF.